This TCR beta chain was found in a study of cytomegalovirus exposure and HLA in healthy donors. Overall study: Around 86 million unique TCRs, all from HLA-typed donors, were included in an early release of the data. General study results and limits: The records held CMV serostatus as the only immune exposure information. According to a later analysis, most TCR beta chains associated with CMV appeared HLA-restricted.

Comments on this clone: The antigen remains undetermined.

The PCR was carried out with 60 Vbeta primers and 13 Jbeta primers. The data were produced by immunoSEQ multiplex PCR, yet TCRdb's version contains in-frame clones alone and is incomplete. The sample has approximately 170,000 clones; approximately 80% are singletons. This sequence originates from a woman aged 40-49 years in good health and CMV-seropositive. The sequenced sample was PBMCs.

The CDR3 here is CASSTRDRGVNTEAFF. The CDR3 nucleotides are TGTGCCAGCAGCACCCGGGACAGGGGGGTGAACACTGAAGCTTTCTTT. This chain links TRBV11-2 with TRBJ1-1, with 11 bases identical to TRBD1. The V and J ends lost 5 bases and 0 bases, in that order; junction bases with no gene match: 5. The CDR3 covers 16 residues. From germline, CDR1 is SGHAT and CDR2 FQNNGV.